Included here is one T cell receptor beta chain sequence, with context. V was pared by 2 bases and J by 2 bases, with 16 bases between. The CDR3 totals 17 residues. CDR1 is SEHNR and CDR2 is FQNEAQ in the germline V gene (reference sequence). Clones were read by immunoSEQ multiplex PCR, and TCRdb kept only the in-frame ones, dropping some. The sample shows tens of thousands of clones, approximately 92% of them seen only once. These data are taken from a study of T cell changes during pregnancy in multiple sclerosis. The rearrangement uses TRBV7-9 and TRBJ1-3; a possible D gene is TRBD1 (5 bases). The clonotype was recovered from a female donor with multiple sclerosis, enrolled in a pregnancy study. The sample consisted of peripheral blood, taken in the first trimester of pregnancy. The CDR3 loop reads CASSLYHGGLAGNTIYF. The DNA for the CDR3 is TGTGCCAGCAGCTTATATCACGGGGGACTCGCTGGAAACACCATATATTTT. Variable domain in full (rest from reference TRBV7-9 and TRBJ1-3): DTGVSQNPRHKITKRGQNVTFRCDPISEHNRLYWYRQTLGQGPEFLTYFQNEAQLEKSRLLSDRFSAERPKGSFSTLEIQRTEQGDSAMYLCASSLYHGGLAGNTIYFGEGSWLTVV.